The clone carrying this T cell receptor (beta chain) has only a few counts. Clones were read by immunoSEQ multiplex PCR, and TCRdb kept only the in-frame ones, dropping some. This table holds 100,000 or so clones, around nine tenths found once. This sample is drawn from a study of PD-1 blockade in classical Hodgkin lymphoma. The CDR3 is made up of 13 amino acids. With 5 bases removed from V and 8 bases from J, the gap between germline ends came to 15 bases. Germline CDR1 LNHDA, CDR2 SQIVND (reference sequence). Time point meaning: cycle 4 day 1 (C4D1), after around six weeks of nivolumab. In every patient, relapse followed autologous stem cell transplantation, while exposure to brentuximab vedotin differed.

The chain carries TRBV19 and TRBJ1-2; no clear D. The TCR was taken from a human donor with classical Hodgkin lymphoma. The sample in question was peripheral blood mononuclear cells (PBMCs), obtained before the fourth cycle of nivolumab. CDR3 nucleotide sequence: TGTGCCAGTAGTCCCCAGATGGTGGGAGGCTACACCTTC. The encoded protein is CASSPQMVGGYTF.